The 21 T cell receptor beta chains presented below share a single source sample, sequenced in a study of T cells in Graves' hyperthyroidism and ophthalmopathy. Amplification targeted TCR beta CDR3 regions from RNA transcripts. The HTBI primer set served for first-round RT-PCR of the TCR CDR3. TCRdb processed the multiplex PCR reads anew with MiXCR; each CDR3 protein has one entry. The sample yields about half a million distinct CDR3 sequences, 15% to 20% seen once. Material for sequencing was blood. The receptors shown here come from a man aged 40-50 years with Graves' ophthalmopathy.

This clonotype was observed at least ten times. V and J are TRBV7-9 and TRBJ2-5, with D perhaps given as TRBD1 or TRBD2 (6 bases each). The V gene's germline CDR1 is SEHNR and CDR2 FQNEAQ (reference sequence). The V gene lost 2 bases and the J gene lost 5 bases, with 21 bases spanning the gap. The CDR3 totals 17 residues. The chain's CDR3 is CASSLSSGSWGAETQYF. The CDR3 DNA follows: TGTGCCAGCAGCTTAAGTAGCGGTTCGTGGGGGGCCGAGACCCAGTACTTC.

As to this clonotype: A read error is possible here, since a much larger clone lies one base away. This rearrangement joins TRBV11-2 to TRBJ2-1; 9 bases map to TRBD2. Germline values: CDR1 SGHAT, CDR2 FQNNGV. The CDR3 loop spans 15 amino acids. The CDR3 loop is CASRSAGGPYDEQFF. CDR3 coding DNA: TGTGCCAGCAGGTCAGCGGGAGGACCCTACGATGAGCAGTTCTTC.

The sample holds many counts of this clonotype. The chain recombines TRBV6-1 with TRBJ2-7, with a weak D call TRBD2 (6 bases). V was trimmed by 5 bases and J by 4 bases, leaving 12 bases between them. This CDR3 is built from 13 residues. Germline V gene data show CDR1 as MNHNS and CDR2 as SASEGT. The CDR3 region is CASSRERGYEQYF. CDR3 nucleotides: TGTGCCAGCAGTCGGGAGCGAGGTTACGAGCAGTACTTC.

In its sample, this clonotype was seen a few times. The chain uses TRBV4-2 and TRBJ1-1, with a tentative D call TRBD1 (5 bases). Per germline, CDR1 LGHNA and CDR2 YNFKEQ. Trimming stripped 5 bases from V and 3 bases from J, with 10 bases between. This CDR3 has 13 amino acids. The CDR3 region has the DNA TGTGCCAGCAGCGGGGGGGTCGACACTGAAGCTTTCTTT. Residues: CASSGGVDTEAFF.

At least ten counts were recorded for this clonotype. V and J are TRBV12-3 or TRBV12-4 and TRBJ1-1, with unresolved D. CDR3 size: 13 residues. Trimming took off 5 bases at V and 0 bases at J, with 7 bases between the two ends. For the CDR3, the DNA is TGTGCCAGCAGTCCCTCCCTGAACACTGAAGCTTTCTTT. Translated, it gives CASSPSLNTEAFF.

This clonotype was found many times. A junction end diverges from the germline sequence, so it may reflect a read error. This chain uses TRBV7-3 with TRBJ2-3, with D perhaps TRBD1 (5 bases). The CDR3 has 15 residues. Per germline, CDR1 SGHTA and CDR2 FQGTGA. The CDR3 bases are TGTGCCAGCAGCTTATCAGGGAAGACCACAGATGCGCAGTATTTT. This gives the protein CASSLSGKTTDAQYF. Using reference TRBV7-3 and TRBJ2-3 for the parts outside the CDR3, the full variable domain is GAGVSQTPSNKVTEKGKYVELRCDPISGHTALYWYRQSLGQGPEFLIYFQGTGAADDSGLPNDRFFAVRPEGSVSTLKIQRTERGDSAVYLCASSLSGKTTDAQYFGPGTRLTVL.

This clonotype was recorded a few times. V usage is TRBV7-3 and J usage is TRBJ1-1; TRBD1 matches at 8 bases. V gave up 5 bases and J gave up 1 base; unmatched junction bases: 3. CDR1 is SGHTA and CDR2 is FQGTGA in the germline V gene. The CDR3 is made up of 14 amino acids. The CDR3 nucleotides read TGTGCCAGCAGCCGGACAGGGCCGAACACTGAAGCTTTCTTT. Its translation: CASSRTGPNTEAFF.

At least ten counts were recorded for this clonotype. This rearrangement joins TRBV12-3 or TRBV12-4 to TRBJ1-6, with D unclear. Trimming removed 0 bases from V and 10 bases from J, with 13 bases in between. The CDR3 runs 15 residues. CDR3 nucleotide sequence: TGTGCCAGCAGTTTAGCTTCGGGTCACGGCTCACCCCTCCACTTT. It translates to CASSLASGHGSPLHF.

This clonotype has a count of ten or more. This rearrangement joins TRBV28 to TRBJ2-1; tentative D call: TRBD2 (6 bases). V gave up 5 bases and J gave up 0 bases, with 14 bases separating them. CDR3 length: 16 residues. Germline loops: CDR1 MDHEN, CDR2 SYDVKM. The DNA for the CDR3 is TGTGCCAGCAGTGGCCCTAGCGCGAGCTCCTACAATGAGCAGTTCTTC. Translated, it gives CASSGPSASSYNEQFF.

In its sample, this clonotype was seen many times. V and J are TRBV29-1 and TRBJ2-5, with D perhaps matching TRBD1 (5 bases). Germline V CDR1 and CDR2: SQVTM, ANQGSEA. This CDR3 is built from 13 residues. V was trimmed by 5 bases and J by 0 bases, leaving 10 bases between them. Here the CDR3 reads CSVTPGYQETQYF. CDR3 DNA sequence: TGCAGCGTTACACCAGGGTACCAAGAGACCCAGTACTTC.

This clonotype has a count of ten or more. The chain combines TRBV7-9 with TRBJ2-7; perhaps TRBD2 as D (5 bases). The CDR3 length is 14 residues. In germline, CDR1 is SEHNR, CDR2 FQNEAQ (reference sequence). Trimming removed 1 base from V and 2 bases from J, with 9 bases in between. The CDR3, as DNA: TGTGCCAGCAGCTTAGAGAGCGGAGCCTACGAGCAGTACTTC. Protein: CASSLESGAYEQYF.

The chain has TRBV10-3 and TRBJ2-3; no clear D gene. The CDR3 covers 12 residues. V was trimmed by 11 bases and J by 4 bases, leaving 13 bases between them. Germline lookup yields CDR1 ENHRY and CDR2 SYGVKD. This CDR3 reads CASEAAADTQYF. CDR3 in DNA: TGTGCCTCCGAAGCAGCTGCAGATACGCAGTATTTT.

The V gene is TRBV7-9, the J gene TRBJ1-4, with D hard to call. Trimming pared 3 bases from V and 4 bases from J, leaving 12 bases between. Germline lookup yields CDR1 SEHNR and CDR2 FQNEAQ (reference sequence). This CDR3 contains 15 residues. The CDR3 is CASSFITAHNEKLFF. CDR3 coding DNA: TGTGCCAGCAGCTTTATCACGGCCCATAATGAAAAACTGTTTTTT.

The chain carries TRBV7-8 and TRBJ2-7, with a weak D call TRBD1 (6 bases). CDR1 is SGHVS and CDR2 is FQNEAQ in the germline V gene. The CDR3 has 13 amino acids. Trimming stripped 6 bases from V and 1 base from J, with 10 bases between. CDR3 loop: CASRRGGSYEQYF. The CDR3, as DNA: TGTGCCAGCAGAAGAGGGGGTTCCTACGAGCAGTACTTC. Full variable domain (outside the CDR3, taken from reference TRBV7-8 and TRBJ2-7): GAGVSQSPRYKVAKRGQDVALRCDPISGHVSLFWYQQALGQGPEFLTYFQNEAQLDKSGLPSDRFFAERPEGSVSTLKIQRTQQEDSAVYLCASRRGGSYEQYFGPGTRLTVT.

As concerns this clonotype: At one end, the junction sequence differs from germline, possibly due to a read error. V usage is TRBV10-3 and J usage is TRBJ2-3, with 7 bases lining up with TRBD1. Germline CDR1 and CDR2: ENHRY and SYGVKD. This CDR3 is 17 amino acids long. CDR3 DNA sequence: TGTGCCATCATTGAGAAGAACCGGGACAGAGGCACAGATACGCAGTATTTT. Its translation is CAIIEKNRDRGTDTQYF.

This clonotype was detected ten times or more. The chain employs TRBV6-1 and TRBJ1-4, with D hard to call. Trimming took off 7 bases at V and 0 bases at J, with 12 bases between the two ends. The CDR3 spans 15 residues. Germline lookup yields CDR1 MNHNS and CDR2 SASEGT. The CDR3, as DNA: TGTGCCAGCAACGCGAGGGAATCAACTAATGAAAAACTGTTTTTT. Translation: CASNARESTNEKLFF.

V usage is TRBV10-3 and J usage is TRBJ1-2; 9 bases line up with TRBD1. Per the germline V gene, CDR1 is ENHRY and CDR2 is SYGVKD. This CDR3 has 12 amino acids. J gave up 8 bases and V 7 bases, and 5 bases lay outside the gene matches. The CDR3 protein is CAIMTGGIGYTF. The CDR3 DNA reads TGTGCCATCATGACAGGGGGAATCGGCTACACCTTC.

This clonotype has a count of ten or more. This chain joins TRBV11-2 and TRBJ2-7; D not certain. The V end was cut by 3 bases, the J end by 7 bases, with 13 bases between. CDR3 length: 13 amino acids. CDR1 and CDR2 (germline): SGHAT, FQNNGV. The CDR3 loop is CASSLGAVWEQYF. In DNA form, the CDR3 reads TGTGCCAGCAGCTTGGGTGCAGTCTGGGAGCAGTACTTC.

CDR3 bases: TGTGCCAGCAGCCCAACCGGGACAGGGGTGACCGAGCAGTACTTC. This sequence encodes CASSPTGTGVTEQYF. V gene TRBV9 combines with J gene TRBJ2-7; 10 bases are shared with TRBD1. The trim removed 4 bases at V and 6 bases at J, leaving 10 bases unmatched. Germline CDR1 reads SGDLS; CDR2 reads YYNGEE. The CDR3 contains 15 residues.

This sequence joins TRBV7-2 and TRBJ1-2; D possibly corresponds to TRBD1 (5 bases). CDR1 SGHTA and CDR2 FQGNSA come from the germline V gene. The CDR3 extends over 17 amino acids. V gave up 2 bases and J gave up 3 bases, with 19 bases separating them. CDR3 DNA: TGTGCCAGCAGCTTAAAACCAACGCAGGGACTTTACTATGGCTACACCTTC. Translating gives CASSLKPTQGLYYGYTF.

This clonotype has ten or more counts. This chain links TRBV18 with TRBJ2-1, with D unresolved. Germline assignment: CDR1 KGHSH and CDR2 LQKENI. CDR3 length: 15 residues. Trimming cost V 1 base and J 7 bases, with 14 bases left between them. The CDR3 here is CASSPRPLGINEQFF. DNA for the CDR3: TGTGCCAGCTCACCACGGCCCCTAGGAATTAATGAGCAGTTCTTC.